This is a list of T cell receptor beta chains from one sample in a study of glioma-infiltrating T cells after dendritic cell vaccination. The table came from immunoSEQ multiplex PCR; TCRdb's copy has only in-frame clones and leaves some out. The sample includes some 70,000 clones, about 86% of them seen just once. Specimen: blood, collected before dendritic cell vaccination. These receptors all stem from a human donor with glioblastoma. CDR3s include the opening cysteine and the closing phenylalanine or tryptophan. The D gene is left open where the match is weak. Where a row states a size, it is once, few, many or the class of an expanded clone; other rows omit it.

-	TRBD1	TRBV7-3	TRBJ2-1	CASSFGQGNEQFF	TGTGCCAGCAGCTTCGGACAGGGTAATGAGCAGTTCTTC
-	-	TRBV7-6	TRBJ2-2	CASSRATGELFF	TGTGCCAGTTCGAGGGCCACCGGGGAGCTGTTTTTT
-	-	TRBV18	TRBJ1-1	CASSGGFAEAFF	TGTGCCAGCTCAGGAGGTTTCGCTGAAGCTTTCTTT
-	TRBD1	TRBV7-7	TRBJ2-5	CASSLGGQAMETQYF	TGTGCTAGCAGCTTAGGGGGACAGGCTATGGAGACCCAGTACTTC
-	TRBD1	TRBV7-3	TRBJ1-4	CASSLMRQGKEKLFF	TGTGCCAGCAGCTTAATGAGACAGGGAAAGGAAAAACTGTTTTTT
-	TRBD1	TRBV13	TRBJ2-7	CASSPDRGNEQYF	TGTGCCAGCAGCCCAGACAGGGGAAACGAGCAGTACTTC
-	TRBD1	TRBV6-5	TRBJ1-1	CASSWDRKDTEAFF	TGTGCCAGCAGTTGGGACAGGAAGGACACTGAAGCTTTCTTT
-	TRBD1	TRBV9	TRBJ2-2	CASSEGGQGKTGELFF	TGTGCCAGCAGCGAGGGGGGACAGGGAAAAACCGGGGAGCTGTTTTTT
-	TRBD2	TRBV5-4	TRBJ2-5	CASSSGLAGGQETQYF	TGTGCCAGCAGTTCCGGACTAGCGGGGGGGCAAGAGACCCAGTACTTC
-	TRBD1	TRBV27	TRBJ2-7	CASSPLDRDAYEQYF	TGTGCCAGCAGCCCGCTCGACAGGGATGCCTACGAGCAGTACTTC
-	-	TRBV6-5	TRBJ2-5	CASSYSRVGWETQYF	TGTGCCAGCAGTTACTCCCGGGTCGGGTGGGAGACCCAGTACTTC
-	TRBD1	TRBV2	TRBJ1-2	CASTLRLAVPGQINYGYTF	TGTGCCAGCACCCTGAGACTTGCCGTCCCGGGACAGATTAACTATGGCTACACCTTC
-	-	TRBV5-5	TRBJ1-1	CASSLRQANIEAFF	TGTGCCAGCAGCTTGAGGCAGGCAAACATTGAAGCTTTCTTT
-	-	TRBV10-3	TRBJ2-7	CAISEDRTYEQYF	TGTGCCATCAGTGAGGACAGAACCTACGAGCAGTACTTC
-	-	TRBV27	TRBJ1-3	CASSLSNPSSGNTIYF	TGTGCCAGCAGTTTATCCAACCCGAGCTCTGGAAACACCATATATTTT
-	-	TRBV7-8	TRBJ1-3	CASSSTPGLGNTIYF	TGTGCCAGCAGTTCAACCCCAGGGCTAGGTAACACCATATATTTT
-	-	TRBV6-1	TRBJ2-2	CASSELRENTGELFF	TGTGCCAGCAGTGAACTCAGGGAGAACACCGGGGAGCTGTTTTTT
-	-	TRBV19	TRBJ2-1	CASSIVGPDNGEQFF	TGTGCCAGTAGTATAGTCGGGCCGGACAATGGTGAGCAGTTCTTC
-	-	TRBV7-2	TRBJ2-5	CASTQGQGRQETQYF	TGTGCCAGCACCCAGGGGCAGGGAAGACAAGAGACCCAGTACTTC
-	TRBD1	TRBV2	TRBJ1-1	CASSVQGVGNTEAFF	TGTGCCAGCAGTGTCCAGGGGGTGGGTAACACTGAAGCTTTCTTT
-	-	TRBV29-1	TRBJ1-2	CSGDSNYGYTF	TGCAGCGGCGACAGTAACTATGGCTACACCTTC
-	TRBD1	TRBV2	TRBJ1-5	CASGDRFNQPQHF	TGTGCCAGCGGGGACAGATTCAATCAGCCCCAGCATTTT
-	TRBD1	TRBV5-6	TRBJ2-1	CASSPTLGQGGNEQFF	TGCGCCAGCAGCCCAACCCTGGGACAGGGGGGCAATGAGCAGTTCTTC
-	TRBD1	TRBV19	TRBJ2-3	CASRTQGKSTDTQYF	TGTGCCAGTAGGACACAGGGGAAAAGCACAGATACGCAGTATTTT
few	TRBD2	TRBV6-4	TRBJ2-1	CASSLDGGRHNEQFF	TGTGCCAGCAGCCTCGACGGCGGGAGACACAATGAGCAGTTCTTC
-	-	TRBV4-2	TRBJ2-1	CASSQDRGGLDEQFF	TGTGCCAGCAGCCAAGATAGGGGGGGTTTGGATGAGCAGTTCTTC
-	-	TRBV7-9	TRBJ2-7	CASSPNRASYEQYF	TGTGCCAGCAGCCCAAACAGGGCGTCCTACGAGCAGTACTTC
-	TRBD1	TRBV9	TRBJ2-2	CASSAQGINTGELFF	TGTGCCAGCAGCGCACAGGGGATCAACACCGGGGAGCTGTTTTTT
-	TRBD2	TRBV29-1	TRBJ2-3	CSVGASGGSTDTQYF	TGCAGCGTTGGTGCTAGCGGGGGATCCACAGATACGCAGTATTTT
-	TRBD1	TRBV29-1	TRBJ1-3	CSAGGASGNTIYF	TGCAGCGCAGGGGGAGCCTCTGGAAACACCATATATTTT
-	TRBD1	TRBV4-2	TRBJ1-1	CASSQEVRTGVSGFF	TGTGCCAGCAGCCAAGAAGTGAGGACAGGGGTATCGGGTTTCTTT
-	TRBD1	TRBV5-1	TRBJ2-7	CASSVGQGVPYEQYF	TGCGCCAGCAGCGTGGGACAGGGGGTCCCCTACGAGCAGTACTTC
-	-	TRBV14	TRBJ1-4	CASSRGILTNEKLFF	TGTGCCAGCAGCCGAGGGATCCTAACTAATGAAAAACTGTTTTTT
-	TRBD1	TRBV27	TRBJ2-5	CASRLQGQGETQYF	TGTGCCAGCAGGCTACAGGGGCAAGGAGAGACCCAGTACTTC
-	TRBD2	TRBV6-4	TRBJ2-3	CASSATSGFLDTQYF	TGTGCCAGCAGTGCGACTAGCGGATTTCTGGATACGCAGTATTTT
-	TRBD2	TRBV7-3	TRBJ2-1	CASSFPGGGKNEQFF	TGTGCCAGCAGCTTCCCGGGGGGGGGCAAGAATGAGCAGTTCTTC
few	-	TRBV5-6	TRBJ2-1	CASSLRQEPYNEQFF	TGTGCCAGCAGCCTCAGACAGGAGCCCTACAATGAGCAGTTCTTC
-	TRBD2	TRBV5-1	TRBJ2-3	CASSLYILAGGLTDTQYF	TGCGCCAGCAGCCTATATATATTAGCGGGGGGGTTAACAGATACGCAGTATTTT
once	-	TRBV7-9	TRBJ2-7	CASSLVGLSYEQYF	TGTGCCAGCAGCTTGGTGGGGCTCTCCTACGAGCAGTACTTC
-	-	TRBV27	TRBJ1-2	CASSGGGSNYGYTF	TGTGCCAGCAGCGGGGGGGGGAGTAACTATGGCTACACCTTC
-	TRBD1	TRBV5-1	TRBJ1-2	CASSWGQGQNYGYTF	TGCGCCAGCAGCTGGGGACAGGGGCAAAACTATGGCTACACCTTC
many	-	TRBV7-9	TRBJ1-6	CASSSSGTSVYSPLHF	TGTGCCAGCAGCTCCAGCGGGACATCAGTTTATTCACCCCTCCACTTT
-	-	TRBV7-2	TRBJ1-1	CASSSGGTEAFF	TGTGCCAGCAGCTCGGGAGGCACTGAAGCTTTCTTT
-	-	TRBV9	TRBJ1-3	CASSVGAFGNTIYF	TGTGCCAGCAGCGTAGGTGCGTTTGGAAACACCATATATTTT
medium-sized	TRBD1	TRBV6-1	TRBJ2-7	CASSSQRTGSYEQYF	TGTGCCAGCAGTTCCCAAAGGACAGGCTCCTACGAGCAGTACTTC
once	-	TRBV19	TRBJ2-5	CASRPAGTQETQYF	TGTGCCAGTAGACCAGCCGGGACACAAGAGACCCAGTACTTC
-	TRBD1	TRBV6-1	TRBJ2-5	CASSELGTGIQFQETQYF	TGTGCCAGCAGTGAATTAGGGACAGGGATCCAGTTCCAAGAGACCCAGTACTTC
-	-	TRBV5-1	TRBJ1-4	CASSLVSSGNEKLFF	TGCGCCAGCAGCTTGGTTTCGTCCGGGAATGAAAAACTGTTTTTT
-	-	TRBV7-2	TRBJ2-2	CASSLFGQGGDGELFF	TGTGCCAGCAGCCTTTTCGGACAGGGAGGGGACGGGGAGCTGTTTTTT
-	TRBD1	TRBV5-1	TRBJ1-4	CASSFWKDRGNEKLFF	TGCGCCAGCAGCTTTTGGAAGGACAGGGGCAATGAAAAACTGTTTTTT
-	TRBD1	TRBV5-1	TRBJ1-1	CASSLVETGVGEAFF	TGCGCCAGCAGCTTGGTGGAGACAGGGGTCGGTGAAGCTTTCTTT
-	TRBD2	TRBV27	TRBJ2-7	CASSLEGLSGYEQYF	TGTGCCAGCAGTTTAGAGGGACTTAGCGGGTACGAGCAGTACTTC
-	-	TRBV5-4	TRBJ1-1	CASIPEGTVNTEAFF	TGTGCCAGCATACCGGAGGGGACGGTGAACACTGAAGCTTTCTTT